The 17 T cell receptor beta chains presented below share a single source sample, sequenced in a study of tumor-infiltrating lymphocytes in primary liver carcinoma. The investigators made TCR beta cDNA from 500 ng total RNA, using a constant-region primer. Researchers made the TCR beta libraries by running three nested multiplex PCR rounds with slightly modified ARM-PCR. Rounds one and two of PCR, each of 10 cycles, were primed with TRBV1-TRBV30 forward primers and a C-beta reverse primer. TCRdb used MiXCR to reprocess the multiplex PCR reads, holding one entry per CDR3 protein. The data show some 180,000 distinct CDR3 sequences, about 60% seen once. Blood RNA was derived from unsorted whole blood, and germline DNA was extracted too. Sequencing input: peripheral blood. Receptors originate from a man in his forties with primary liver carcinoma and hepatitis B virus infection.

A remark on this clonotype: A much bigger clone sits one base away, suggesting this may be a read error. This chain uses TRBV29-1 with TRBJ2-7; maybe TRBD1 (5 bases). CDR1 and CDR2 from the germline V gene are SQVTM and ANQGSEA. The CDR3 runs 11 residues. The chain's CDR3 is CSGTGAYDQYF. DNA of the CDR3: TGCAGCGGTACAGGTGCCTACGACCAGTACTTC.

A remark on this clonotype: An end of the junction does not agree with germline; a read error may underlie this. V and J are TRBV11-2 and TRBJ2-2; 11 bases agree with TRBD2. Germline V gives CDR1 SGHAT, CDR2 FQNNGV. The CDR3 contains 14 residues. DNA for the CDR3: TGTGTCAGCAGTTCTAGCGGGGGGACCGGGGAGCTGTTTTTT. It translates to CVSSSSGGTGELFF.

This clonotype has more than one count but fewer than ten. J is TRBJ1-1 and V is TRBV4-1, with D perhaps matching TRBD1 (6 bases). V was trimmed by 3 bases and J by 3 bases, leaving 14 bases between them. The CDR3 covers 15 residues. Germline lookup yields CDR1 MGHRA and CDR2 YSYEKL. CDR3: CASSQGSAGDTEAFF. The CDR3 nucleotides read TGCGCCAGCAGCCAGGGTTCGGCAGGGGACACTGAAGCTTTCTTT.

The chain is built from TRBV7-9 and TRBJ2-7; 11 bases fit TRBD2. V lost 1 base to trimming and J lost 6 bases; unmatched junction nucleotides: 5. The CDR3 covers 15 residues. Germline assignment: CDR1 SEHNR and CDR2 FQNEAQ (reference sequence). CDR3 bases: TGTGCCAGCAGCTTAGTACTAGCGGGAGAGGGCGAGCAGTACTTC. Its translation: CASSLVLAGEGEQYF.

The chain joins TRBV5-1 to TRBJ2-7; 9 bases align to TRBD1. Germline CDR1 is SGHRS and CDR2 is YFSETQ. This CDR3 contains 15 residues. The V and J ends lost 3 bases and 5 bases, in that order; junction bases with no gene match: 9. CDR3 sequence reads: CASSSIQGAMNEQYF. CDR3 nucleotide sequence: TGCGCCAGCAGCTCCATACAGGGGGCGATGAACGAGCAGTACTTC. The variable domain in full, with the rest retrieved from reference TRBV5-1 and TRBJ2-7, is KAGVTQTPRYLIKTRGQQVTLSCSPISGHRSVSWYQQTPGQGLQFLFEYFSETQRNKGNFPGRFSGRQFSNSRSEMNVSTLELGDSALYLCASSSIQGAMNEQYFGPGTRLTVT.

This clonotype has a single count. This chain uses TRBV12-3 or TRBV12-4 with TRBJ2-1; D is possibly TRBD1 or TRBD2 (5 bases each). V shed 4 bases and J shed 8 bases, with 12 bases lying between them. The CDR3 loop spans 13 amino acids. Here the CDR3 DNA reads TGTGCCAGCAGTTGGGTGGGGGTGGATGAGCAGTTCTTC. Translated: CASSWVGVDEQFF.

This clonotype has only a few counts. This chain links TRBV6-6 with TRBJ2-2; D remains unclear. The germline V gene has CDR1 MNHNY and CDR2 SVGAGI (reference sequence). Trimming removed 6 bases at V and 0 bases at J, with 11 bases between. This CDR3 has 15 residues. CDR3 amino acids: CASRTTGSNTGELFF. The CDR3 DNA is TGTGCCAGCAGGACAACCGGGTCGAACACCGGGGAGCTGTTTTTT.

This clonotype has a count of ten or more. V is TRBV11-3 and J is TRBJ2-1, with 8 bases fitting TRBD2. Trimming cost V 1 base and J 15 bases; bases outside gene matches: 5. The CDR3 runs 12 residues. Germline V gene sequence: CDR1 SGHNT, CDR2 YENEEA. DNA of the CDR3: TGTGCCAGCAGCTTAGGTAGCGGGATTGCGTTCTTC. Encoded protein: CASSLGSGIAFF. Drawing the rest from reference TRBV11-3 and TRBJ2-1, the complete variable domain is EAGVVQSPRYKIIEKKQPVAFWCNPISGHNTLYWYLQNLGQGPELLIRYENEEAVDDSQLPKDRFSAERLKGVDSTLKIQPAELGDSAVYLCASSLGSGIAFFGPGTRLTVL.

As concerns this clonotype: A junction end diverges from the germline sequence, so it may reflect a read error. This sequence joins TRBV5-5 and TRBJ1-5, with 7 bases fitting TRBD1. CDR1 and CDR2 from the germline V gene are SGHKS and YYEKEE (reference sequence). The CDR3 sequence is 13 residues long. Here the CDR3 reads CACSGQEDQPQHF. The DNA for the CDR3 is TGTGCCTGCAGCGGACAGGAGGATCAGCCCCAGCATTTT.

The chain employs TRBV4-1 and TRBJ2-7, with D uncertain. In germline, CDR1 is MGHRA, CDR2 YSYEKL. The CDR3 spans 16 residues. The V end was cut by 4 bases, the J end by 4 bases, with 20 bases between. The CDR3 coding sequence is TGCGCCAGCAGCCCCGACCAGTCGAGCAGACCTTACGAGCAGTACTTC. As protein: CASSPDQSSRPYEQYF.

A remark on this clonotype: The junction departs from the called germline gene at one end, perhaps through a read error. The gene calls are TRBV5-1 and TRBJ2-3; 9 positions agree with TRBD1. This CDR3 is 14 amino acids long. Germline V gene sequence: CDR1 SGHRS, CDR2 YFSETQ. DNA for the CDR3: TGCGCCAGCAGCGGGGGACAGGGAGCAGATAGGCAGTATTTT. It codes for CASSGGQGADRQYF.

The V call is TRBV5-4, the J call TRBJ2-3; TRBD2 is a possible D gene (5 bases). CDR1 is SGHNT and CDR2 is YYREEE in the germline V gene (reference sequence). Between the trimmed V and J ends, which lost 5 bases and 4 bases, there was a span of 17 bases. CDR3 length: 15 residues. The CDR3 coding sequence is TGTGCCAGCAGGGGCGGTACGAGCGGCGCAGATACGCAGTATTTT. Translation: CASRGGTSGADTQYF.

The gene calls are TRBV7-8 and TRBJ2-3; 8 bases map to TRBD1. The CDR3 is 17 amino acids. The V and J ends lost 3 bases and 1 base, in that order; junction bases with no gene match: 9. Germline CDR1 reads SGHVS; CDR2 reads FQNEAQ. The CDR3 nucleotides read TGTGCCAGCAGCTTGAGGGACAGGCTCTCCGGCACAGATACGCAGTATTTT. This codes for CASSLRDRLSGTDTQYF. Drawing the rest from reference TRBV7-8 and TRBJ2-3, the complete variable domain is GAGVSQSPRYKVAKRGQDVALRCDPISGHVSLFWYQQALGQGPEFLTYFQNEAQLDKSGLPSDRFFAERPEGSVSTLKIQRTQQEDSAVYLCASSLRDRLSGTDTQYFGPGTRLTVL.

Remarks on this clonotype: An end of the junction differs from the germline gene, which may be a read error. This chain links TRBV11-1 with TRBJ2-1, with 9 positions matching TRBD2. Looked up from germline, CDR1 is SGHAT and CDR2 is FQDESV (reference sequence). The CDR3 covers 17 residues. The CDR3: CVSSLILLAGKYNEQFF. For the CDR3, the DNA is TGTGTCAGCAGCTTAATTCTTCTAGCGGGAAAATACAATGAGCAGTTCTTC.

This clonotype appeared a single time. One end of the junction varies from germline; a read error may be responsible. J is TRBJ2-1 and V is TRBV29-1; 7 bases are shared with TRBD1. The CDR3 extends over 14 amino acids. CDR1 and CDR2 from the germline V gene are SQVTM and ANQGSEA. The CDR3 coding sequence is TGCTGCGTTGAGGGACAGACTATTTACAATGAGCAGTTCTTC. It translates to CCVEGQTIYNEQFF.

V gene TRBV11-2 combines with J gene TRBJ2-3, with D uncertain. This CDR3 region has 12 residues. Germline lookup yields CDR1 SGHAT and CDR2 FQNNGV. Trimming took off 5 bases at V and 9 bases at J, with 12 bases between the two ends. The CDR3 region has the DNA TGTGCCAGCAGCGCTTGGGCAGTCACGCAGTATTTT. Translation: CASSAWAVTQYF.

Concerning this clonotype itself: Compared with germline, one end of the junction differs, possibly owing to a read error. The chain couples TRBV5-4 to TRBJ1-1, with D possibly TRBD1 on 5 matching bases. The germline CDR1 and CDR2 sequences are SGHNT and YYREEE (reference sequence). The CDR3 has 14 residues. Here the CDR3 reads CACSLASGRGVAFF. The CDR3 DNA sequence: TGTGCCTGCAGCTTGGCATCAGGGCGCGGCGTGGCTTTCTTT.